The 21 T cell receptor beta chains below all came from one sample that was sequenced in a study of graft-versus-host responses after intestinal transplantation. Using immunoSEQ multiplex PCR, the repertoire was profiled, and TCRdb retains in-frame clones only, with some absent. The sample has roughly 62,000 clones, under 95% seen once. The sequencing here drew on PBMCs, taken less than 130 days after intestinal transplantation. The receptors stem from a human patient who received an intestinal transplant, so some T cells may come from the graft donor.

The chain has TRBV7-8 and TRBJ2-3; D unclear. V was shortened by 3 bases and J by 0 bases, with 7 bases between the two germline ends. Germline V CDR1 and CDR2: SGHVS, FQNEAQ. The CDR3 is 14 amino acids. CDR3 loop: CASSFVDSTDTQYF. Written as DNA, the CDR3 is TGTGCCAGCAGCTTTGTGGATAGCACAGATACGCAGTATTTT.

The chain is built from TRBV6-5 and TRBJ2-3, with 9 positions matching TRBD1. The CDR3 is 15 amino acids. Germline CDR1 is MNHEY and CDR2 is SVGAGI. The J segment lost 0 bases and the V segment lost 7 bases, leaving 5 bases of the junction unmatched. CDR3 amino acids: CASTPTGGSTDTQYF. In DNA form, the CDR3 reads TGTGCCAGCACCCCGACAGGGGGAAGCACAGATACGCAGTATTTT.

This sequence joins TRBV15 and TRBJ2-5, with 10 positions matching TRBD2. The CDR3 is 18 amino acids. The junction had 8 bases not matched to a gene; V was cut back by 0 bases and J by 1 base. Germline V gene data show CDR1 as LNHNV and CDR2 as YYDKDF (reference sequence). CDR3 sequence reads: CATSRDRRTSGLQETQYF. CDR3 DNA: TGTGCCACCAGCAGAGATCGACGGACTAGCGGCCTCCAAGAGACCCAGTACTTC.

The J gene is TRBJ2-1, the V gene TRBV27; TRBD1 aligns across 11 bases. Germline loops: CDR1 MNHEY, CDR2 SMNVEV (reference sequence). This CDR3 is 14 amino acids long. V lost 3 bases, J lost 7 bases, and 2 bases stayed unmatched. The CDR3 bases are TGTGCCAGCAGTTTTGGGACAGGGGGTAATGAGCAGTTCTTC. Its protein product is CASSFGTGGNEQFF.

This chain links TRBV2 with TRBJ2-1; D tentatively fits TRBD1 or TRBD2 (5 bases each). CDR1 is SNHLY and CDR2 is FYNNEI in the germline V gene. The CDR3 extends over 11 amino acids. The V and J ends lost 5 bases and 8 bases respectively, with 7 bases between them. The CDR3 sequence: CASSLGDEQFF. The CDR3 DNA follows: TGTGCCAGCAGTTTGGGGGATGAGCAGTTCTTC.

The J gene is TRBJ1-4, the V gene TRBV9, with D perhaps TRBD1 (5 bases). Trimming cost V 2 bases and J 8 bases, with 16 bases left between them. This CDR3 spans 15 amino acids. CDR1 is SGDLS and CDR2 is YYNGEE in the germline V gene. This CDR3 is CASSVSGAWNEKLFF. The CDR3 bases are TGTGCCAGCAGCGTCAGCGGGGCCTGGAACGAAAAACTGTTTTTT.

The chain recombines TRBV7-2 with TRBJ1-4; TRBD1 is a possible D gene (5 bases). The CDR3 runs 13 residues. Germline values: CDR1 SGHTA, CDR2 FQGNSA. V was cut by 5 bases and J by 5 bases, with 9 bases left in between. The CDR3 protein is CASSRGGNEKLFF. The CDR3 DNA follows: TGTGCCAGCAGCAGGGGAGGCAATGAAAAACTGTTTTTT.

The chain has TRBV19 and TRBJ1-1; D is unclear. The V gene's germline CDR1 is LNHDA and CDR2 SQIVND (reference sequence). Trimming took off 0 bases at V and 8 bases at J, with 10 bases between the two ends. The length of the CDR3 is 13 residues. The DNA for the CDR3 is TGTGCCAGTAGTATAGATCTATTACAGGAAGCTTTCTTT. Amino acids: CASSIDLLQEAFF.

This clone showed up just a few times. The chain carries TRBV11-1 and TRBJ2-5; the D gene is possibly TRBD2 (5 bases). CDR1 and CDR2 (germline): SGHAT, FQDESV (reference sequence). The V end lost 3 bases, the J end lost 2 bases, and 10 bases lay between the germline ends. The CDR3 has 14 amino acids. The CDR3 DNA reads TGTGCCAGCAGCTTTGCTAGCCGTCAAGAGACCCAGTACTTC. It is translated as CASSFASRQETQYF.

This clone was observed a single time. The chain couples TRBV20-1 to TRBJ1-2; D is unresolved. V was pared by 1 base and J by 5 bases, with 5 bases between. The CDR3 contains 11 residues. The germline gives CDR1 DFQATT, CDR2 SNEGSKA (reference sequence). The CDR3 DNA reads as TGCAGTGCTAGAGGCCAGTATGGCTACACCTTC. It encodes CSARGQYGYTF.

The V call is TRBV10-2, the J call TRBJ2-2; 7 bases match TRBD2. Trimming removed 0 bases from V and 3 bases from J; junction bases left unmatched: 7. CDR1 and CDR2 from the germline V gene are WSHSY and SAAADI. This CDR3 spans 17 amino acids. CDR3 nucleotide sequence: TGCGCCAGCAGTGAGTCGACGGGCCTAGCGGACACCGGGGAGCTGTTTTTT. Protein sequence: CASSESTGLADTGELFF.

This chain links TRBV4-1 with TRBJ2-5; D remains unclear. Matching the DNA end better, TRBJ2-7 makes the J call doubtful. The germline V gene encodes CDR1 MGHRA and CDR2 YSYEKL. This CDR3 region has 13 residues. The chain's CDR3 is CASSQIQAYEQYF. In nucleotides, the CDR3 is TGCGCCAGCAGCCAGATACAAGCTTACGAGCAGTACTTC.

This chain connects TRBV2 to TRBJ2-1; 7 nucleotides match TRBD2. CDR1 and CDR2 (germline): SNHLY, FYNNEI. The V segment lost 11 bases and the J segment 2 bases; nucleotides outside the gene matches: 3. There are 12 residues in the CDR3. CDR3 in DNA: TGTGCCCGGAGCGGGGCCTACAATGAGCAGTTCTTC. The encoded protein is CARSGAYNEQFF.

This chain uses TRBV27 with TRBJ1-4, with 7 bases matching TRBD1. The CDR3 has 14 amino acids. Germline CDR1 is MNHEY and CDR2 is SMNVEV (reference sequence). V trimming: 3 bases; J trimming: 6 bases; junction bases outside the gene matches: 4. As DNA, the CDR3 is TGTGCCAGCAGTTTCGACAGGGAGGATGAAAAACTGTTTTTT. It specifies CASSFDREDEKLFF. The full variable domain, its missing parts supplied by reference TRBV27 and TRBJ1-4, is EAQVTQNPRYLITVTGKKLTVTCSQNMNHEYMSWYRQDPGLGLRQIYYSMNVEVTDKGDVPEGYKVSRKEKRNFPLILESPSPNQTSLYFCASSFDREDEKLFFGSGTQLSVL.

The chain carries TRBV2 and TRBJ2-1, with D unresolved. Trimming stripped 1 base from V and 6 bases from J, with 13 bases between. The CDR3 spans 15 residues. From germline, CDR1 is SNHLY and CDR2 FYNNEI. The CDR3 nucleotides read TGTGCCAGCAGTGAAGGGGGATCCCCCTCCAATGAGCAGTTCTTC. Protein sequence: CASSEGGSPSNEQFF.

The chain has TRBV6-5 and TRBJ2-7; 9 bases align to TRBD1. CDR1 MNHEY and CDR2 SVGAGI come from the germline V gene. Trimming removed 6 bases from V and 3 bases from J; junction bases left unmatched: 3. CDR3 size: 13 residues. For the CDR3, the DNA is TGTGCCAGCAGGCGGGGACAGGGCTACGAGCAGTACTTC. Protein sequence: CASRRGQGYEQYF.

J is TRBJ1-3 and V is TRBV11-2, with D perhaps TRBD1 (5 bases). CDR3 length equals 16 residues. V lost 5 bases and J lost 4, with 18 bases in between. The germline gives CDR1 SGHAT, CDR2 FQNNGV. The DNA for the CDR3 is TGTGCCAGCAGCCCGGACACCATAGGAGTAGGAAACACCATATATTTT. Amino acids: CASSPDTIGVGNTIYF.

CDR3 loop: CASSQAGWEQYF. CDR3 DNA: TGTGCCAGCAGCCAAGCTGGGTGGGAGCAGTACTTC. This chain joins TRBV4-2 and TRBJ2-7; no reliable D call. Trimming removed 1 base from V and 7 bases from J, with 8 bases in between. CDR1 and CDR2 (germline): LGHNA, YNFKEQ. This CDR3 is 12 amino acids long.

The rearrangement links TRBV4-2 to TRBJ2-3; 14 bases fit TRBD2. With V trimmed by 0 bases and J by 6 bases, 8 bases remained unmatched. This CDR3 has 18 amino acids. The germline gives CDR1 LGHNA, CDR2 YNFKEQ. The CDR3: CASSQEAGLAGVGDTQYF. For the CDR3, the DNA is TGTGCCAGCAGCCAAGAGGCGGGACTAGCGGGGGTTGGGGATACGCAGTATTTT.

A few counts support this clone. The gene calls are TRBV5-1 and TRBJ2-4; TRBD2 matches at 7 bases. J was trimmed by 6 bases and V by 0 bases; bases with no gene match: 3. CDR1 is SGHRS, CDR2 YFSETQ, per germline. The CDR3 sequence is 14 residues long. CDR3 bases: TGCGCCAGCAGCTTGGATACGGGGGGAAACATTCAGTACTTC. Translating gives CASSLDTGGNIQYF.

This chain connects TRBV4-1 to TRBJ2-7; 11 bases match TRBD1. CDR3 length: 15 residues. The V gene end was trimmed by 1 base and the J gene end by 4 bases; junction bases not matched to a gene: 3. Germline assignment: CDR1 MGHRA and CDR2 YSYEKL. CDR3 DNA: TGCGCCAGCAGCCAAGGGACAGGGGGCAAGTACGAGCAGTACTTC. Residues: CASSQGTGGKYEQYF.